Presented here are 29 T cell receptor beta chains from one specimen sequenced in a study of Ad26.COV2.S vaccination and SARS-CoV-2 variants. Documented treatment: about 20 received Ad26.COV2.S at low or high dose, single or two shots; about five received placebo; per-sample allocation not given. The investigators took samples on day 63 after the first vaccine or placebo injection. Produced via immunoSEQ multiplex PCR; TCRdb's table is partial and in-frame only. The data hold 300,000 to 400,000 clones, with 75% to 90% observed a single time. Sequenced here: peripheral blood, sampled in a trial of Ad26.COV2.S vaccine versus placebo. Source of these receptors: a person between 18 and 59 years old who received the Ad26.COV2.S COVID-19 vaccine or a placebo.

The chain combines TRBV5-1 with TRBJ2-3; no firm D call. Germline-derived CDR1 and CDR2 are SGHRS and YFSETQ. Trimming removed 6 bases at V and 5 bases at J, with 16 bases between. This CDR3 has 14 amino acids. The CDR3 coding sequence is TGCGCCAGCACCTCCCGGAAGGTGGGAGATACGCAGTATTTT. This encodes CASTSRKVGDTQYF.

Here the CDR3 DNA reads TGTGCCAGCAGCCTCTACAGGGTCGACACTGAAGCTTTCTTT. It encodes CASSLYRVDTEAFF. The chain joins TRBV28 to TRBJ1-1, with D possibly matching TRBD1 (6 bases). The CDR3 has 14 amino acids. V was pared by 6 bases and J by 3 bases, with 14 bases between. Germline CDR1 is MDHEN and CDR2 is SYDVKM.

The chain has TRBV2 and TRBJ2-2; TRBD1 is a possible D gene (5 bases). The CDR3 has 13 residues. Germline V CDR1 and CDR2: SNHLY, FYNNEI. V was trimmed by 6 bases and J by 5 bases, leaving 10 bases between them. The CDR3 DNA is TGTGCCAGCAGCTTCACAGGTACCGGGGAGCTGTTTTTT. Translated, it gives CASSFTGTGELFF.

DNA of the CDR3: TGTGCCATCAGTGAGTCGAACCCCAGGGTGGGAAGGACAGATACGCAGTATTTT. This translates into CAISESNPRVGRTDTQYF. The chain couples TRBV10-3 to TRBJ2-3, with D maybe TRBD1 (5 bases). This CDR3 has 18 residues. Germline V gives CDR1 ENHRY, CDR2 SYGVKD. V gave up 0 bases and J gave up 3 bases, with 19 bases separating them.

The chain combines TRBV27 with TRBJ2-3, with unresolved D. The CDR3 has 15 amino acids. Per the germline V gene, CDR1 is MNHEY and CDR2 is SMNVEV (reference sequence). V lost 3 bases and J lost 1, with 11 bases in between. The CDR3 coding sequence is TGTGCCAGCAGTTTGCGGCAGCCAGGCACAGATACGCAGTATTTT. Protein product: CASSLRQPGTDTQYF.

The V call is TRBV21-1, the J call TRBJ1-1; TRBD1 is the table's D call and was not checked against the DNA. TRBV21-1 is a recognized pseudogene. The CDR3 consists of 15 residues. The CDR3 sequence is CASSNEGALDTEAFF. The CDR3 DNA reads as TGTGCCAGCAGCAATGAGGGGGCGCTGGACACTGAAGCTTTCTTT.

The chain combines TRBV3-1 (or the pseudogene TRBV3-2) with TRBJ1-2, with a possible D match to TRBD1 (6 bases). V dropped 4 bases and J dropped 8 bases, with 17 bases sitting between them. The V gene's germline CDR1 is LGHDT and CDR2 YNNKEL (reference sequence). The CDR3 is made up of 14 amino acids. In DNA form, the CDR3 reads TGTGCCAGCAGCCCCCGGGGGCAGCGAGCGGGCTACACCTTC. Its protein is CASSPRGQRAGYTF.

This sequence joins TRBV3-1 (or the pseudogene TRBV3-2) and TRBJ2-1; 9 bases match TRBD1. The CDR3 loop spans 15 amino acids. V dropped 4 bases and J dropped 5; count of bases not matched to a gene: 6. The V gene's germline CDR1 is LGHDT and CDR2 YNNKEL (reference sequence). The CDR3 is CASSLRTGVNNEQFF. In DNA form, the CDR3 reads TGTGCCAGCAGCCTCCGGACAGGGGTGAACAATGAGCAGTTCTTC.

The V and J genes are TRBV7-2 and TRBJ2-4; D gene unclear. Trimming cost V 1 base and J 7 bases, with 8 bases left between them. The germline V gene encodes CDR1 SGHTA and CDR2 FQGNSA. The CDR3 runs 13 residues. The CDR3 region is CASSLGTENIQYF. The CDR3 coding sequence is TGTGCCAGCAGCTTAGGAACGGAGAACATTCAGTACTTC.

CDR3 bases: TGTGCCAGCAGCTTAAGCGGACTAGCGGGGATCACAGATACGCAGTATTTT. Its protein product is CASSLSGLAGITDTQYF. The V gene is TRBV7-3, the J gene TRBJ2-3, with 12 bases that match TRBD2. The CDR3 consists of 17 residues. Germline CDR1 reads SGHTA; CDR2 reads FQGTGA. The trim removed 1 base at V and 2 bases at J, leaving 4 bases unmatched. Full variable domain (rest looked up from reference TRBV7-3 and TRBJ2-3): GAGVSQTPSNKVTEKGKYVELRCDPISGHTALYWYRQSLGQGPEFLIYFQGTGAADDSGLPNDRFFAVRPEGSVSTLKIQRTERGDSAVYLCASSLSGLAGITDTQYFGPGTRLTVL.

The chain uses TRBV24-1 and TRBJ1-1; 7 bases match TRBD1. The V and J ends lost 4 bases and 2 bases, in that order; junction bases with no gene match: 3. CDR1 is KGHDR, CDR2 SFDVKD, per germline. The length of the CDR3 is 14 residues. For the CDR3, the DNA is TGTGCCACCAGTGAGACAGGGTTTAACACTGAAGCTTTCTTT. Amino acid sequence: CATSETGFNTEAFF.

This clone was counted ten times or more. The rearrangement uses TRBV6-4 and TRBJ2-1; 7 nucleotides line up with TRBD2. The CDR3 totals 15 residues. The V and J ends lost 4 bases and 2 bases, in that order; junction bases with no gene match: 5. Germline V gives CDR1 MRHNA, CDR2 SNTAGT. The CDR3 protein is CASSVGAGTYNEQFF. In DNA, the CDR3 is TGTGCCAGCAGTGTGGGAGCGGGGACCTACAATGAGCAGTTCTTC.

This chain links TRBV19 with TRBJ2-7; 9 nucleotides line up with TRBD2. This CDR3 contains 13 residues. Per germline, CDR1 LNHDA and CDR2 SQIVND (reference sequence). J lost 3 bases, V lost 7 bases, and 4 bases had no gene match. The CDR3 nucleotides read TGTGCCAGTACTAGCGGGAACCTCTACGAGCAGTACTTC. Protein product: CASTSGNLYEQYF.

This clone turned up a few times. This sequence joins TRBV7-2 and TRBJ2-7; no definite D call. The germline V gene has CDR1 SGHTA and CDR2 FQGNSA. The CDR3 is 12 amino acids. V shed 5 bases and J shed 7 bases, with 12 bases lying between them. CDR3 sequence reads: CASSLELGEQYF. The CDR3 nucleotides read TGTGCCAGCAGCCTGGAATTGGGGGAGCAGTACTTC.

This clone is a singleton in its sample. The rearrangement joins TRBV5-1 to TRBJ2-7; 8 nucleotides agree with TRBD1. The germline gives CDR1 SGHRS, CDR2 YFSETQ. CDR3 size: 13 residues. V was pared by 0 bases and J by 5 bases, with 1 base of the junction left unmatched. As DNA, the CDR3 is TGCGCCAGCAGCTTGGAACAGGGGGACGAGCAGTACTTC. This codes for CASSLEQGDEQYF.

The chain couples TRBV4-3 to TRBJ2-7, with 9 bases identical to TRBD1. Trimming cost V 0 bases and J 4 bases; bases outside gene matches: 7. Per the germline V gene, CDR1 is LGHNA and CDR2 is YSLEER. The CDR3 has 16 residues. In nucleotides, the CDR3 is TGCGCCAGCAGCCAAGATCCACAGGGGGCTTGGTACGAGCAGTACTTC. Translation: CASSQDPQGAWYEQYF.

The rearrangement uses TRBV12-3 or TRBV12-4 and TRBJ1-2; TRBD1 matches 7 bases. This CDR3 spans 12 amino acids. The ends lost 5 bases at V and 8 bases at J; junction bases unmatched: 5. The DNA for the CDR3 is TGTGCCAGCAGTGCCGACAGGGACGGCTACACCTTC. Translation gives CASSADRDGYTF.

The chain joins TRBV4-2 to TRBJ2-5; 7 bases align to TRBD1. The CDR3 is made up of 15 amino acids. Per germline, CDR1 LGHNA and CDR2 YNFKEQ. Losses at the gene ends were 4 bases for V and 3 bases for J; bases not matched to a gene: 8. In DNA, the CDR3 is TGTGCCAGCAGCCGGTCTGGGACAGAAAAAGAGACCCAGTACTTC. It yields the protein CASSRSGTEKETQYF.

The V call is TRBV7-8, the J call TRBJ2-3; 8 bases are a match to TRBD2. The CDR3 covers 18 residues. Germline CDR1 is SGHVS and CDR2 is FQNEAQ. Trimming cost V 2 bases and J 2 bases; bases outside gene matches: 12. The CDR3 DNA is TGTGCCAGCAGCTTACGGCGGGGGGCGACTAGCCCCACAGATACGCAGTATTTT. Translation gives CASSLRRGATSPTDTQYF.

V gene TRBV27 combines with J gene TRBJ2-5; unclear D gene. Trimming cost V 6 bases and J 7 bases, with 15 bases left between them. From germline, CDR1 is MNHEY and CDR2 SMNVEV (reference sequence). CDR3 length equals 13 residues. CDR3 sequence: CASRRTDPGTQYF. The CDR3 bases are TGTGCCAGCAGACGGACGGACCCCGGGACCCAGTACTTC.

The chain has TRBV18 and TRBJ2-1; 14 bases are shared with TRBD2. The germline V gene encodes CDR1 KGHSH and CDR2 LQKENI. CDR3 size: 15 residues. Trimming took 3 bases from V and 12 from J; bases not matched to a gene: 7. In DNA, the CDR3 is TGTGCCAGCTCACCGTCCGGGACTAGCGGGAGTGGGCAGTTCTTC. It codes for CASSPSGTSGSGQFF.

This chain connects TRBV7-9 to TRBJ2-3, with 8 bases aligning to TRBD2. V was clipped by 4 bases and J by 6 bases; unmatched bases: 12. Per the germline V gene, CDR1 is SEHNR and CDR2 is FQNEAQ (reference sequence). The length of the CDR3 is 16 residues. The CDR3 reads CASSSVRAGEADTQYF. The CDR3 DNA follows: TGTGCCAGCAGCTCCGTGCGAGCGGGGGAGGCGGATACGCAGTATTTT.

V is TRBV19 and J is TRBJ1-1; D is unresolved. Germline assignment: CDR1 LNHDA and CDR2 SQIVND (reference sequence). V was shortened by 2 bases and J by 0 bases, with 10 bases between the two germline ends. The length of the CDR3 is 15 residues. The CDR3 bases are TGTGCCAGTAGTATATCGTTAGGGTTGAACACTGAAGCTTTCTTT. This sequence encodes CASSISLGLNTEAFF.

The chain joins TRBV5-4 to TRBJ2-7; TRBD2 matches 10 bases. Germline CDR1 SGHNT, CDR2 YYREEE (reference sequence). There are 15 residues in the CDR3. Unmatched junction bases numbered 3, after V lost 0 bases and J lost 3 bases. The CDR3 is CASSLVAGGYYEQYF. DNA for the CDR3: TGTGCCAGCAGCTTGGTAGCGGGGGGTTACTACGAGCAGTACTTC.

The chain employs TRBV25-1 and TRBJ2-7, with D possibly being TRBD1 (6 bases). The CDR3 sequence is 12 residues long. Trimming pared 5 bases from V and 2 bases from J, leaving 7 bases between. The germline V gene has CDR1 MGHDK and CDR2 SYGVNS. The CDR3 region has the DNA TGTGCCAGCAGTACAGGGCCCTACGAGCAGTACTTC. Protein sequence: CASSTGPYEQYF.

The V and J genes are TRBV5-1 and TRBJ2-3, with D unresolved. The length of the CDR3 is 15 residues. The germline V gene encodes CDR1 SGHRS and CDR2 YFSETQ. Trimming took off 5 bases at V and 3 bases at J, with 16 bases between the two ends. The DNA of the CDR3 is TGCGCCAGCAGTCCCTCAATTACGGAAACAGATACGCAGTATTTT. Amino acid sequence: CASSPSITETDTQYF.

The J gene is TRBJ1-2, the V gene TRBV19; D is uncertain. The CDR3 totals 15 residues. Germline CDR1 and CDR2: LNHDA and SQIVND (reference sequence). V lost 0 bases to trimming and J lost 4 bases, with 12 bases between them. CDR3 in amino acids: CASSIDSAETYGYTF. The CDR3 coding sequence is TGTGCCAGTAGTATAGATAGCGCGGAGACCTATGGCTACACCTTC.

V and J are TRBV5-1 and TRBJ1-2; 8 bases agree with TRBD1. The junction had 11 bases not matched to a gene; V was cut back by 4 bases and J by 6 bases. Germline V gene sequence: CDR1 SGHRS, CDR2 YFSETQ. CDR3 size: 15 residues. The CDR3: CASSQGTGGSDGYTF. CDR3 in DNA: TGCGCCAGCAGCCAAGGGACAGGCGGATCTGATGGCTACACCTTC.

The V call is TRBV19, the J call TRBJ2-7, with a weak D call TRBD1 (5 bases). The V gene's germline CDR1 is LNHDA and CDR2 SQIVND (reference sequence). The CDR3 sequence is 13 residues long. Trimming left V 5 bases short and J 2 bases short, with 10 bases between. CDR3 DNA sequence: TGTGCCAGTAGTCTGGCAGGGCCCTACGAGCAGTACTTC. This encodes CASSLAGPYEQYF.